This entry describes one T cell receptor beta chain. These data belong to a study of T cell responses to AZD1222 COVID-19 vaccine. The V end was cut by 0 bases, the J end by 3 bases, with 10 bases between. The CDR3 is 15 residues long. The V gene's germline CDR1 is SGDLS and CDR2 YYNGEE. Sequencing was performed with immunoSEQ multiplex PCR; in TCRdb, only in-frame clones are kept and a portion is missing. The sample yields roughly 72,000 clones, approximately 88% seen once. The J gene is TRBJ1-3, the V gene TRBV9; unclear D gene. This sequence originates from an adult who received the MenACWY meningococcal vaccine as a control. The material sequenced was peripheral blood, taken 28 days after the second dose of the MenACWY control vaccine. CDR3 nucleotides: TGTGCCAGCAGCGTAGCAGTGGGGATTGGAAACACCATATATTTT. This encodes CASSVAVGIGNTIYF.